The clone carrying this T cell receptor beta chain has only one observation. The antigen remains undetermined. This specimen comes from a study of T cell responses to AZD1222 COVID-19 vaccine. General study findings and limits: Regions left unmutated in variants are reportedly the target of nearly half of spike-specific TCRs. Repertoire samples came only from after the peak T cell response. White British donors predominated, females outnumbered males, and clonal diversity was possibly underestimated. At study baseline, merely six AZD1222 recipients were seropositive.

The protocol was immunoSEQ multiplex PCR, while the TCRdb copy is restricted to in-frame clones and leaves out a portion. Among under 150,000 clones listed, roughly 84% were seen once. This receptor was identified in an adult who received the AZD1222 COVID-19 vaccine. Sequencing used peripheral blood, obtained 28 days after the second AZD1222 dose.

The chain's CDR3 is CASSLFAGTEAFF. The CDR3 nucleotides are TGCGCCAGCAGCTTGTTCGCGGGCACTGAAGCTTTCTTT. The chain joins TRBV5-1 to TRBJ1-1; D ambiguous. The germline V gene has CDR1 SGHRS and CDR2 YFSETQ. This CDR3 is built from 13 residues. Trimming took 1 base from V and 4 from J, leaving 8 bases between them.